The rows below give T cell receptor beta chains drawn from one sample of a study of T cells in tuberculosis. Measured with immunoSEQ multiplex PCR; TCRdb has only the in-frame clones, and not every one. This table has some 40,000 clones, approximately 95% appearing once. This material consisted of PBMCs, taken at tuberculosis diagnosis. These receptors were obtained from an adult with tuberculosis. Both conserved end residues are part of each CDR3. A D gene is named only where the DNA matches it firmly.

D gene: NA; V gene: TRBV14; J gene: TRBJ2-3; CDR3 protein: CASSQDGVRDTQYF; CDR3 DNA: TGTGCCAGCAGCCAAGACGGGGTCAGGGATACGCAGTATTTT
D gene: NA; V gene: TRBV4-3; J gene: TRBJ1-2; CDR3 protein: CASSPLAGENGYTF; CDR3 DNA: TGCGCCAGCAGCCCTCTAGCAGGGGAGAATGGCTACACCTTC
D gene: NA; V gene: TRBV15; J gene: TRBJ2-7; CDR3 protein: CATSSGPPLYEQYF; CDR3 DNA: TGTGCCACTTCAAGCGGGCCCCCTCTCTACGAGCAGTACTTC
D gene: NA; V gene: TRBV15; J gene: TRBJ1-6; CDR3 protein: CATSRDPGGVSSPLHF; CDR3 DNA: TGTGCCACCAGCAGAGATCCGGGGGGGGTAAGTTCACCCCTCCACTTT
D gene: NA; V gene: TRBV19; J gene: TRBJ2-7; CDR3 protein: CASSSTGGGVYEQYF; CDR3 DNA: TGTGCCAGTAGTTCTACAGGGGGGGGAGTCTACGAGCAGTACTTC
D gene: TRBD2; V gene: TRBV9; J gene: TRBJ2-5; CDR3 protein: CASSVGATRGGETQYF; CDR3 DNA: TGTGCCAGCAGCGTAGGGGCAACTAGGGGAGGGGAGACCCAGTACTTC
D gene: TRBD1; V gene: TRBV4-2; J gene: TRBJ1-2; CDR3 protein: CASSQVGGRQGAIGYTF; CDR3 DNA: TGTGCCAGCAGCCAAGTTGGGGGGCGACAGGGGGCTATTGGCTACACCTTC
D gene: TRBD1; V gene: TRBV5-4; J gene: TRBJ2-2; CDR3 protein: CASSSGQGSGELFF; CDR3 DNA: TGTGCCAGCAGCTCCGGACAGGGGTCCGGGGAGCTGTTTTTT
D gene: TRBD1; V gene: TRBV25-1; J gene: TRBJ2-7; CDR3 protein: CASSGRQGPNSYEQYF; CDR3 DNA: TGTGCCAGCAGTGGGAGACAGGGGCCGAACTCCTACGAGCAGTACTTC
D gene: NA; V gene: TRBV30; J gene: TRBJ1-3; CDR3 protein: CAWALSSGNTIYF; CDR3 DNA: TGTGCCTGGGCACTGAGCTCTGGAAACACCATATATTTT
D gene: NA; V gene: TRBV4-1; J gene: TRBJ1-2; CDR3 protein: CASSQHASRTDLIYGYTF; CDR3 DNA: TGCGCCAGCAGCCAACACGCGTCTCGGACAGATTTAATCTATGGCTACACCTTC